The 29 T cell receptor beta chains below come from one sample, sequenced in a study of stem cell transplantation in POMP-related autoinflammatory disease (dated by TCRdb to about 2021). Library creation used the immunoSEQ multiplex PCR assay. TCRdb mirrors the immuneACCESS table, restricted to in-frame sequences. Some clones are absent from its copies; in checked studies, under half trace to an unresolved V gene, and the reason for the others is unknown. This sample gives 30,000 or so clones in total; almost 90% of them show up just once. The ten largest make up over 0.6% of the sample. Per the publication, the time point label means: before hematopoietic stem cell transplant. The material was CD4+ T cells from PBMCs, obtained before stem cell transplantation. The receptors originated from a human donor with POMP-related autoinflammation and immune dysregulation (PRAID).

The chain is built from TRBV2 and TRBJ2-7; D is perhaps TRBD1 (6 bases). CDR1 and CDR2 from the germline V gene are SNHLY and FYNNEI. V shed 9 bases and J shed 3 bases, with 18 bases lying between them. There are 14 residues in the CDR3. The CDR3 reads CASLREQGVYEQYF. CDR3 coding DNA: TGTGCCAGTCTCCGGGAACAGGGCGTCTACGAGCAGTACTTC.

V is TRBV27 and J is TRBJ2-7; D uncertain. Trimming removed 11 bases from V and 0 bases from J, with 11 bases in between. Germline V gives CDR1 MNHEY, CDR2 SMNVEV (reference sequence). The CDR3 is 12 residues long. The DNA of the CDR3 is TGTGCCGCCCGCAGGTTCTCCTACGAGCAGTACTTC. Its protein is CAARRFSYEQYF.

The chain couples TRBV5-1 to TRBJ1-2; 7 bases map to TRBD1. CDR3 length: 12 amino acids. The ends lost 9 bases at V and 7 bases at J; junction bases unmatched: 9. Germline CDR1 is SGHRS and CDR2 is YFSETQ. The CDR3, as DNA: TGCGCCACCGGAACAGGGGAAGGTGGCTACACCTTC. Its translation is CATGTGEGGYTF.

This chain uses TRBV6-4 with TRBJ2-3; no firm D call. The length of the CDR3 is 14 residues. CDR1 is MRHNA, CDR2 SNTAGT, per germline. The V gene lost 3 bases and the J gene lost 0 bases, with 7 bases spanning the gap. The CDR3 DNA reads TGTGCCAGCAGTGAGGAGTGGAGCACAGATACGCAGTATTTT. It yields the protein CASSEEWSTDTQYF.

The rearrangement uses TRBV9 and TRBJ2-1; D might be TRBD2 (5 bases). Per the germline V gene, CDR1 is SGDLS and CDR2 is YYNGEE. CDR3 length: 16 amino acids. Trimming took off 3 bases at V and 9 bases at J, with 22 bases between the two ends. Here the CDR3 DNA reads TGTGCCAGCAGCGCGCGAGGGTCATCCCCTGGTGGTGAGCAGTTCTTC. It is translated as CASSARGSSPGGEQFF.

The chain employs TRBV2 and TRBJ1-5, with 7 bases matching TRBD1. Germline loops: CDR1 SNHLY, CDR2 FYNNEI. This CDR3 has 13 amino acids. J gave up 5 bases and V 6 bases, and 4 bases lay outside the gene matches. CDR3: CASSRDSYQPQHF. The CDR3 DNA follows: TGTGCCAGCAGCCGGGACAGTTATCAGCCCCAGCATTTT. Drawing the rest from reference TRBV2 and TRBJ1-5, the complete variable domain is EPEVTQTPSHQVTQMGQEVILRCVPISNHLYFYWYRQILGQKVEFLVSFYNNEISEKSEIFDDQFSVERPDGSNFTLKIRSTKLEDSAMYFCASSRDSYQPQHFGDGTRLSIL.

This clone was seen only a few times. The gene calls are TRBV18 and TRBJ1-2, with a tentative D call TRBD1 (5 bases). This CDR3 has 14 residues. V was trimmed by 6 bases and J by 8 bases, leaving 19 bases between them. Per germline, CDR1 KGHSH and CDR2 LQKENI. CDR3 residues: CASSPDDTGVGYTF. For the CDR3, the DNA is TGTGCCAGCTCCCCCGATGACACAGGAGTGGGCTACACCTTC.

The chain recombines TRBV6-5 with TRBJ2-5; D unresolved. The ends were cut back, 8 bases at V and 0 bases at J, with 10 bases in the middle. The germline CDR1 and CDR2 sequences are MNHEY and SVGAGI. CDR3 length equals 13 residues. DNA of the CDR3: TGTGCCAGCCCCCACCGAAACCAAGAGACCCAGTACTTC. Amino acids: CASPHRNQETQYF.

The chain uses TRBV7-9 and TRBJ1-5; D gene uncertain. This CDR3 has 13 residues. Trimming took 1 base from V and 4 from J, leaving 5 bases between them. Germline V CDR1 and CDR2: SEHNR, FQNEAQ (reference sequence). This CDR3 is CASSLDRNQPQHF. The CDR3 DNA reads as TGTGCCAGCAGCTTAGATCGGAATCAGCCCCAGCATTTT.

The CDR3 region has the DNA TGTGCCAGCAGCAAAGGCTCCGTTCGAGATAGCAATCAGCCCCAGCATTTT. This gives the protein CASSKGSVRDSNQPQHF. The chain couples TRBV21-1 to TRBJ1-5. TRBV21-1 is a listed pseudogene. CDR3 length: 17 amino acids.

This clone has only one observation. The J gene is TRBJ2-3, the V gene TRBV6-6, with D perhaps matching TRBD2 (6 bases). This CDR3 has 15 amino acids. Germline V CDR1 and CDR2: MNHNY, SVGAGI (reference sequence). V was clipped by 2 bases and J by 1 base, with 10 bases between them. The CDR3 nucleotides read TGTGCCAGCAGTTACGACGGGAGTGGCACAGATACGCAGTATTTT. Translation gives CASSYDGSGTDTQYF.

CDR3 sequence: CASSVSDGQPQHF. The CDR3, as DNA: TGTGCCAGCAGCGTATCGGATGGACAGCCCCAGCATTTT. V and J are TRBV9 and TRBJ1-5, with D unresolved. The CDR3 covers 13 residues. V lost 1 base and J lost 7, with 9 bases in between. Per the germline V gene, CDR1 is SGDLS and CDR2 is YYNGEE.

This CDR3 is CASSLAASGSYNEQFF. CDR3 DNA: TGTGCCAGCAGCTTAGCCGCGTCAGGCTCCTACAATGAGCAGTTCTTC. V and J are TRBV11-2 and TRBJ2-1, with D uncertain. Between the trimmed V and J ends, which lost 1 base and 0 bases, there was a span of 10 bases. Germline V gene lookup returns CDR1 SGHAT and CDR2 FQNNGV. The CDR3 is 16 residues long.

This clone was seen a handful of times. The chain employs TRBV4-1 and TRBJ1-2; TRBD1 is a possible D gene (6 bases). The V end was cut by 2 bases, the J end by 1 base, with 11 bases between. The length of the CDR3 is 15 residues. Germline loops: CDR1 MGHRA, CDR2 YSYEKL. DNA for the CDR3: TGCGCCAGCAGCCAATCAGGGGCCCATAACTATGGCTACACCTTC. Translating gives CASSQSGAHNYGYTF.

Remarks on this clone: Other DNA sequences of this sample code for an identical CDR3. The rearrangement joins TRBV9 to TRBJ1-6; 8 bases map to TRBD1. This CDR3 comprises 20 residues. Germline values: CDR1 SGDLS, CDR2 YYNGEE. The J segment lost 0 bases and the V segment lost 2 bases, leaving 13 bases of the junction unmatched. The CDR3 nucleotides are TGTGCCAGCAGCGTCAACCCCGGACAGGGCGGAAGCTCCTATAATTCACCCCTCCACTTT. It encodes CASSVNPGQGGSSYNSPLHF.

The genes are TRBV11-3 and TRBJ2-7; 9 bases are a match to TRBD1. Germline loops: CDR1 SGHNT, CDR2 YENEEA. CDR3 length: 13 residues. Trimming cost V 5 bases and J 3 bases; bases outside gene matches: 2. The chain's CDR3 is CASSLTGGYEQYF. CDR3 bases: TGTGCCAGCAGCCTGACAGGGGGCTACGAGCAGTACTTC.

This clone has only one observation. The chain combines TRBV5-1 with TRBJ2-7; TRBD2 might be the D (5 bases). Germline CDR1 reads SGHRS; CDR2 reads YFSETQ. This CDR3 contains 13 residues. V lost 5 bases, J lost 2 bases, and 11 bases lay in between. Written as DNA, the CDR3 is TGCGCCAGCAGTTCAACGGGGACCTACGAGCAGTACTTC. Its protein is CASSSTGTYEQYF.

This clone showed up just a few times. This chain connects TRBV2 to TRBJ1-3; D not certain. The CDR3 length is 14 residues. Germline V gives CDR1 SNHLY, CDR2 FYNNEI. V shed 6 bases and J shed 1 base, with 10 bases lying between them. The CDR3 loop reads CASRYSGSGNTIYF. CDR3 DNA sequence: TGTGCCAGCAGGTATTCTGGTTCTGGAAACACCATATATTTT.

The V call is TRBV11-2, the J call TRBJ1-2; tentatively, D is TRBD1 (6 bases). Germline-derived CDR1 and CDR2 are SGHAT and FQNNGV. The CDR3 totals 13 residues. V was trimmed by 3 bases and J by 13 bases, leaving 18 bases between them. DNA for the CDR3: TGTGCCAGCAGCTTGGCCGGGACAAGGAATTTCACCTTC. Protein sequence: CASSLAGTRNFTF.

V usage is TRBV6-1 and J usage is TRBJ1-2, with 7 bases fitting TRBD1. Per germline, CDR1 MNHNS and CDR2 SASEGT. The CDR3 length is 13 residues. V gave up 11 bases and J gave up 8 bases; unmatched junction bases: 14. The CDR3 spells CAAWDRTFEGYTF. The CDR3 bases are TGTGCCGCATGGGACAGAACCTTTGAGGGCTACACCTTC.

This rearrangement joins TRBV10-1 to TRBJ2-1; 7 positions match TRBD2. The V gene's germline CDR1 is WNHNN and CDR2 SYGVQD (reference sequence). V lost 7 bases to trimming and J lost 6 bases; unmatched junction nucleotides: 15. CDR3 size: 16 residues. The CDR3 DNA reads TGCGCCAGCAAGGCGCTAGCGGCTGAGCGAGGCAATGAGCAGTTCTTC. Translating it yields CASKALAAERGNEQFF.

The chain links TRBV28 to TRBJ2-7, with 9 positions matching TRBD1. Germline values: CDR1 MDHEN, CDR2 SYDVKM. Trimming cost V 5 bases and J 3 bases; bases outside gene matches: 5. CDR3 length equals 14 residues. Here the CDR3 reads CASSGRTGDYEQYF. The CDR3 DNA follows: TGTGCCAGCAGTGGCAGGACAGGGGACTACGAGCAGTACTTC. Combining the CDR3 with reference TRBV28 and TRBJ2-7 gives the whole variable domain DVKVTQSSRYLVKRTGEKVFLECVQDMDHENMFWYRQDPGLGLRLIYFSYDVKMKEKGDIPEGYSVSREKKERFSLILESASTNQTSMYLCASSGRTGDYEQYFGPGTRLTVT.

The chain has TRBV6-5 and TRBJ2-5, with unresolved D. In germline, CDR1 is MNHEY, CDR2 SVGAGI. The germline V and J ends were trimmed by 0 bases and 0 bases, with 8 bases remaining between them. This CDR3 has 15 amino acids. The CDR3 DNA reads TGTGCCAGCAGTTACTCGTGGGCATACCAAGAGACCCAGTACTTC. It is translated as CASSYSWAYQETQYF.

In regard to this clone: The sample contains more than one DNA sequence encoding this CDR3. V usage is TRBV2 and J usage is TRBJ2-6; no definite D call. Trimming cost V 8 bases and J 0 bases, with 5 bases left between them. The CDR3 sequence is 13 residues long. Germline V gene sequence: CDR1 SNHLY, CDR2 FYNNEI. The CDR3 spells CASSRSGANVLTF. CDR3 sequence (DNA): TGTGCCAGCTCCCGCTCTGGGGCCAACGTCCTGACTTTC.

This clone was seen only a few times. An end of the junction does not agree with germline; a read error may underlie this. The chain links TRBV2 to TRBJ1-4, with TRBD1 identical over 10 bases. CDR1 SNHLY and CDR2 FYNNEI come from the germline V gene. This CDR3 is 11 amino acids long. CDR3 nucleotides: TGTGCCAGCAGTGAAGGACAGGGGGCGGTTTTT. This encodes CASSEGQGAVF.

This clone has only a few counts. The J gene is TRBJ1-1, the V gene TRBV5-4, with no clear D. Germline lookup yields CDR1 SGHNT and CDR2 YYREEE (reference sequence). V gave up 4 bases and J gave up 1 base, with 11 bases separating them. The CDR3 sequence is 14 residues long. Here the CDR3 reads CASSPGGRNTEAFF. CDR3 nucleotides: TGTGCCAGCAGCCCGGGCGGGAGGAACACTGAAGCTTTCTTT.

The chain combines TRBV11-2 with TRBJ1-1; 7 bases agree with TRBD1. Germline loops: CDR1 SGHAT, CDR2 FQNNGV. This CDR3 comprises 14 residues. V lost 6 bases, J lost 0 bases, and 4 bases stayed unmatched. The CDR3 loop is CASRADRVNTEAFF. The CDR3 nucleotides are TGTGCCAGCAGGGCCGACAGGGTGAACACTGAAGCTTTCTTT.

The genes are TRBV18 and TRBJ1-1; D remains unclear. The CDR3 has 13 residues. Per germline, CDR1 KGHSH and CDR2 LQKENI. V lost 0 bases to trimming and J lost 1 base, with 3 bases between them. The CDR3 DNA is TGTGCCAGCTCACCACCGGAGAACACTGAAGCTTTCTTT. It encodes CASSPPENTEAFF.

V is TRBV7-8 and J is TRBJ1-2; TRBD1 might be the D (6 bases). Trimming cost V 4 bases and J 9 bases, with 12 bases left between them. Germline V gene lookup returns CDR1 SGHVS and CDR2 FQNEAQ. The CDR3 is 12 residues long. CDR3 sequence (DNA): TGTGCCAGCAGCTCAGGAGGGGGACGCTACACCTTC. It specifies CASSSGGGRYTF.